One and the same sample provided the 16 T cell receptor beta chains below, sequenced in a study of T cell repertoires in cytomegalovirus infection. TCRdb fed the reads into MiXCR, producing one record per CDR3 protein. Here the sample spans around 290,000 distinct CDR3 sequences, about 23% being singletons. The source material was PBMCs. The receptors shown here come from a human donor in good health (CMV status not recorded). Some clones in this sample may be carry-over from other donors' samples.

Here the CDR3 reads CASSLGTGVMNTEAFF. The CDR3 DNA sequence: TGTGCCAGCAGTTTAGGGACAGGGGTGATGAACACTGAAGCTTTCTTT. The chain links TRBV6-1 to TRBJ1-1; TRBD1 matches 10 bases. Germline CDR1 is MNHNS and CDR2 is SASEGT. This CDR3 is 16 amino acids long. The V segment lost 5 bases and the J segment 0 bases; nucleotides outside the gene matches: 6.

This clonotype has a count of ten or more. This chain links TRBV7-2 with TRBJ1-2, with a tentative D call TRBD1 (6 bases). The CDR3 is 14 amino acids. Germline CDR1 reads SGHTA; CDR2 reads FQGNSA. V was pared by 1 base and J by 7 bases, with 13 bases between. The CDR3 bases are TGTGCCAGCAGCTTAGGAGGGGGGAGGGGTGGCTACACCTTC. It translates to CASSLGGGRGGYTF.

This clonotype was observed a handful of times. The V call is TRBV29-1, the J call TRBJ1-1; tentatively, D is TRBD1 (5 bases). V was shortened by 8 bases and J by 1 base, with 14 bases between the two germline ends. Germline V gene sequence: CDR1 SQVTM, CDR2 ANQGSEA. The CDR3 loop spans 13 amino acids. CDR3 loop: CSPYQGGNTEAFF. CDR3 nucleotides: TGCAGCCCCTACCAGGGCGGGAACACTGAAGCTTTCTTT.

The chain couples TRBV5-3 to TRBJ2-4; TRBD2 aligns across 10 bases. TRBV5-3 is known as an ORF, though its function is uncertain. The CDR3 extends over 18 amino acids. V gave up 8 bases and J gave up 4 bases; unmatched junction bases: 18. Here the CDR3 DNA reads TGTGCCAGCAGTTCTCTCACCCCTAGCGGGAGATCAAAAAACATTCAGTACTTC. It specifies CASSSLTPSGRSKNIQYF.

This clonotype occurred many times. CDR3 sequence (DNA): TGTGCCAGCAGCTTAAAAGAGACCCAGTACTTC. It is translated as CASSLKETQYF. The gene calls are TRBV12-3 or TRBV12-4 and TRBJ2-5; no firm D call. This CDR3 is built from 11 residues. V was trimmed by 6 bases and J by 3 bases, leaving 5 bases between them.

There are a few counts of this clonotype. This chain uses TRBV5-1 with TRBJ2-2; D is perhaps TRBD1 (6 bases). CDR3 length: 15 residues. From germline, CDR1 is SGHRS and CDR2 YFSETQ. The V and J ends lost 0 bases and 7 bases respectively, with 13 bases between them. DNA for the CDR3: TGCGCCAGCAGCTTGGGCGGACAGTTGATCGGGGAGCTGTTTTTT. It codes for CASSLGGQLIGELFF.

This chain uses TRBV2 with TRBJ2-1; the match to TRBD2 covers 13 bases. V was pared by 6 bases and J by 7 bases, with 9 bases of the junction left unmatched. Germline lookup yields CDR1 SNHLY and CDR2 FYNNEI. The CDR3 sequence is 16 residues long. The CDR3 DNA sequence: TGTGCCAGCAGGGAAAGACTAGCGGGAGGACTGAATGAGCAGTTCTTC. Translating gives CASRERLAGGLNEQFF.

This clonotype was detected only a few times. The rearrangement links TRBV7-6 to TRBJ1-6; TRBD1 is a possible D gene (5 bases). Germline V gives CDR1 SGHVS, CDR2 FNYEAQ. Between the trimmed V and J ends, which lost 0 bases and 8 bases, there was a span of 11 bases. This CDR3 has 15 amino acids. CDR3 region: CASSLAQTEDSPLHF. The CDR3 DNA sequence: TGTGCCAGCAGCTTAGCCCAGACAGAAGATTCACCCCTCCACTTT.

The V gene is TRBV20-1, the J gene TRBJ2-1; 7 nucleotides line up with TRBD1. CDR3 length: 11 amino acids. The V gene's germline CDR1 is DFQATT and CDR2 SNEGSKA (reference sequence). The chain's CDR3 is CTLRGPNEQFF. As DNA, the CDR3 is TGCACCCTAAGGGGGCCCAATGAGCAGTTCTTC.

V usage is TRBV7-9 and J usage is TRBJ2-3; 7 bases match TRBD2. CDR1 SEHNR and CDR2 FQNEAQ come from the germline V gene (reference sequence). The CDR3 is made up of 14 amino acids. With V trimmed by 5 bases and J by 5 bases, 7 bases remained unmatched. CDR3 in amino acids: CASSDGPGGDTQYF. CDR3 sequence (DNA): TGTGCCAGCAGCGACGGCCCGGGGGGAGATACGCAGTATTTT.

The chain has TRBV5-4 and TRBJ1-2, with D tentatively TRBD1 (5 bases). The length of the CDR3 is 13 residues. The V end lost 8 bases, the J end lost 1 base, and 12 bases lay between the germline ends. CDR1 is SGHNT and CDR2 is YYREEE in the germline V gene (reference sequence). The CDR3 here is CASWGLLNYGYTF. In nucleotides, the CDR3 is TGTGCCAGTTGGGGACTTCTTAACTATGGCTACACCTTC.

This clonotype was counted at least ten times. The chain joins TRBV11-2 to TRBJ2-3; D remains ambiguous. Deletions cut 5 bases from V and 3 bases from J, with 9 bases between. Germline V gene sequence: CDR1 SGHAT, CDR2 FQNNGV. The CDR3 extends over 13 amino acids. CDR3 sequence: CASSLLGTDTQYF. The CDR3, as DNA: TGTGCCAGCAGCCTACTCGGAACAGATACGCAGTATTTT.

This chain links TRBV7-4 with TRBJ1-1; TRBD1 might be the D (6 bases). Germline assignment: CDR1 SGHVT and CDR2 SQSDAQ. This CDR3 region has 14 residues. The V gene lost 7 bases and the J gene lost 7 bases, with 19 bases spanning the gap. In DNA form, the CDR3 reads TGTGCCAGCACCTCAATGGGGGGGGCGGTTGAAGCTTTCTTT. The encoded protein is CASTSMGGAVEAFF.

This clonotype was counted a few times. The chain has TRBV12-3 or TRBV12-4 and TRBJ1-5; D call uncertain. Trimming cost V 3 bases and J 0 bases, with 15 bases left between them. The CDR3 runs to 17 residues. CDR3 loop: CASSFRSLGSSNQPQHF. As DNA, the CDR3 is TGTGCCAGCAGTTTTCGTAGTCTGGGTTCTAGCAATCAGCCCCAGCATTTT.

In nucleotides, the CDR3 is TGTGCCAGCAGCGTAACATTCAGCTCCTACGAGCAGTACTTC. Residues: CASSVTFSSYEQYF. The J gene is TRBJ2-7, the V gene TRBV7-2; D is unresolved. CDR3 length: 14 residues. The germline CDR1 and CDR2 sequences are SGHTA and FQGNSA. V was clipped by 5 bases and J by 0 bases, with 11 bases between them.

This clonotype has more than one count but fewer than ten. The gene calls are TRBV18 and TRBJ2-5, with D maybe TRBD2 (5 bases). The V gene's germline CDR1 is KGHSH and CDR2 LQKENI. The CDR3 runs 14 residues. Trimming took off 1 base at V and 4 bases at J, with 10 bases between the two ends. The CDR3 DNA reads as TGTGCCAGCTCACCACTGGCCGGGGTAGAGACCCAGTACTTC. Encoded protein: CASSPLAGVETQYF.